This T cell receptor (beta chain) was identified during a study of cytomegalovirus exposure and HLA in healthy donors. The CDR3 contains 16 residues. Per the germline V gene, CDR1 is LNHDA and CDR2 is SQIVND (reference sequence). Deletions cut 5 bases from V and 5 bases from J, with 18 bases between. Study-level points and caveats: Accurate predictions that matched the HLA-A and HLA-B alleles of most subjects were reportedly made from TCR beta sequences.

About this clone itself: As yet, its antigen is unknown.

The primer mix had 60 Vbeta and 13 Jbeta primers. TCRdb keeps only in-frame clones here, not all; method: immunoSEQ multiplex PCR. The sample consists of over 100,000 clones, about 70% of them appearing once. This chain connects TRBV19 to TRBJ2-2; tentative D call: TRBD1 (5 bases). Sequencing was done on a sample of PBMCs. This receptor was taken from a woman in her twenties or thirties in good health and CMV-seronegative. The CDR3 DNA sequence: TGTGCCAGTAGTCCGACCTTTCGACAGAGAACCGGGGAGCTGTTTTTT. This translates into CASSPTFRQRTGELFF.